The 4 T cell receptor beta chains below all came from one sample that was sequenced in a study of CD8+ T cells in alopecia areata. Sequencing templates came from extracted RNA that was reverse transcribed into cDNA. TCRdb keeps only in-frame clones here, not all; method: immunoSEQ multiplex PCR. The sample has around 270,000 clones, roughly 60% seen once; the top ten hold approximately 1.7%. Sample treatment: oral pan-JAK inhibitor, 5-10 mg twice daily. This specimen was CD4+ T cells sorted from blood, taken at week 24, from a patient treated with tofacitinib. These TCRs come from a human donor with alopecia areata.

This clone was detected only once. V and J are TRBV6-5 and TRBJ1-1; no clear D gene. Germline V gene lookup returns CDR1 MNHEY and CDR2 SVGAGI. The CDR3 runs 14 residues. Trimming cost V 6 bases and J 0 bases, with 11 bases left between them. CDR3 sequence: CASSSRTVNTEAFF. In DNA, the CDR3 is TGTGCCAGCAGCTCGAGGACGGTGAACACTGAAGCTTTCTTT.

The genes are TRBV29-1 and TRBJ2-5, with D possibly matching TRBD2 (5 bases). Germline assignment: CDR1 SQVTM and CDR2 ANQGSEA. The CDR3 length is 12 residues. V was clipped by 4 bases and J by 5 bases, with 11 bases between them. The CDR3 DNA reads as TGCAGCGTTGGTGAGGGTCGGGAGACCCAGTACTTC. This codes for CSVGEGRETQYF. The full variable domain, its missing parts supplied by reference TRBV29-1 and TRBJ2-5, is SAVISQKPSRDICQRGTSLTIQCQVDSQVTMMFWYRQQPGQSLTLIATANQGSEATYESGFVIDKFPISRPNLTFSTLTVSNMSPEDSSIYLCSVGEGRETQYFGPGTRLLVL.

The chain couples TRBV25-1 to TRBJ2-3, with D uncertain. Germline values: CDR1 MGHDK, CDR2 SYGVNS. V was clipped by 3 bases and J by 2 bases, with 12 bases between them. This CDR3 contains 15 residues. For the CDR3, the DNA is TGTGCCAGCAGTGACGGCGAAATACACACAGATACGCAGTATTTT. Encoded protein: CASSDGEIHTDTQYF.

The rearrangement links TRBV30 to TRBJ2-3; D not certain. V shed 2 bases and J shed 7 bases, with 25 bases lying between them. The CDR3 covers 17 residues. The V gene's germline CDR1 is GTSNPN and CDR2 SVGIG (reference sequence). CDR3 bases: TGTGCCTGGAGTCACACTTTCGGGCAGGCGGATAGAAATACGCAGTATTTT. Its translation is CAWSHTFGQADRNTQYF.